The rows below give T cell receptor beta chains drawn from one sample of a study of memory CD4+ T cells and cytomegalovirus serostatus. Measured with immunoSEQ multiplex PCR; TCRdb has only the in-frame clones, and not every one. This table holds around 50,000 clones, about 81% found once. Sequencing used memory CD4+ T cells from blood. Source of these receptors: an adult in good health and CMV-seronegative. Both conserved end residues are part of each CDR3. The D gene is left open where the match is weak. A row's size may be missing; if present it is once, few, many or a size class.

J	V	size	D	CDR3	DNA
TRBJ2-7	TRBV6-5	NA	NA	CASTYSGGGVKKQYF	TGTGCCAGCACTTACTCAGGCGGGGGCGTAAAGAAGCAGTACTTC
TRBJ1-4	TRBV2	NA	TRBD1	CASSADRDSGEKLFF	TGTGCCAGCAGTGCTGACCGGGACAGTGGGGAAAAACTGTTTTTT
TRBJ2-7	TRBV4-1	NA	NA	CASSLPGTKDYEQYF	TGCGCCAGCAGCCTACCCGGGACCAAAGACTACGAGCAGTACTTC
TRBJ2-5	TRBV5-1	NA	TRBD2	CASSLGLAVETQYF	TGCGCCAGCAGCTTGGGACTAGCGGTAGAGACCCAGTACTTC
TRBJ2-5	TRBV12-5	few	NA	CASGLPGRETQYF	TGTGCTAGTGGTTTGCCGGGCAGGGAGACCCAGTACTTC
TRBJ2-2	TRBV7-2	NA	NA	CASSFLGPGELFF	TGTGCCAGCAGCTTCTTAGGGCCCGGGGAGCTGTTTTTT
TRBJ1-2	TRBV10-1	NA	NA	CASSAGSYGYTF	TGCGCCAGCAGCGCCGGGTCCTATGGCTACACCTTC
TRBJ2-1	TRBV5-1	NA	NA	CASSLARSNNEQFF	TGCGCCAGCAGCTTGGCTAGGTCCAACAATGAGCAGTTCTTC
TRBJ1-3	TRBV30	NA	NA	CAWNHLGLSGNTIYF	TGTGCCTGGAACCATCTAGGGCTTTCTGGAAACACCATATATTTT
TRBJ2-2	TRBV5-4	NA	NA	CASSLDGGRPNTGELFF	TGTGCCAGCAGCTTGGACGGGGGCAGACCGAACACCGGGGAGCTGTTTTTT
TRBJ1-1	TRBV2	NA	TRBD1	CASSDDQGAGGTEAFF	TGTGCCAGCAGTGACGATCAGGGGGCGGGCGGCACTGAAGCTTTCTTT
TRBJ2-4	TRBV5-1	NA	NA	CASSPGDSGIQYF	TGCGCCAGCAGCCCGGGGGATTCGGGCATTCAGTACTTC
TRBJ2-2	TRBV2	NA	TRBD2	CAAGGGRSAGELFF	TGTGCTGCCGGCGGGGGGCGGTCCGCCGGGGAGCTGTTTTTT
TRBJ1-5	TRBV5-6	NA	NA	CASSLGQGDQPQHF	TGTGCCAGCAGCTTAGGGCAGGGCGATCAGCCCCAGCATTTT
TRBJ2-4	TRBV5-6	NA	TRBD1	CASSFYRGLTKNIQYF	TGTGCCAGCAGCTTCTACAGGGGGCTGACCAAAAACATTCAGTACTTC
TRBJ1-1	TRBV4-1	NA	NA	CASSQEHPRANTEAFF	TGCGCCAGCAGCCAAGAGCATCCCAGAGCGAACACTGAAGCTTTCTTT
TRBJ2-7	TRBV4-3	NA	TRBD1	CASSFRQGTDEQYF	TGCGCCAGCAGCTTTAGACAGGGAACAGACGAGCAGTACTTC
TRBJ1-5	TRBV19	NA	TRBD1	CASSMSKGGAGNQPQHF	TGTGCCAGTAGTATGTCGAAAGGGGGCGCGGGCAATCAGCCCCAGCATTTT
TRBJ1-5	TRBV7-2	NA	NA	CASSLDPGVRPQHF	TGTGCCAGCAGCTTAGACCCGGGCGTGCGGCCCCAGCATTTT
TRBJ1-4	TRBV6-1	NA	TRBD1	CASSEPGTGNEKLFF	TGTGCCAGCAGTGAACCTGGGACAGGGAATGAAAAACTGTTTTTT
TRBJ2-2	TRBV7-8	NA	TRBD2	CASSLFGRHRGEKAGELFF	TGTGCCAGCAGCTTATTCGGCCGGCACCGGGGGGAGAAGGCCGGGGAGCTGTTTTTT
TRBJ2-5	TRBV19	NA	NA	CAASRGLSETQYF	TGTGCCGCCTCGAGGGGCTTGAGTGAGACCCAGTACTTC
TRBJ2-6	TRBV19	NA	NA	CASSIGKGVSGANVLTF	TGTGCCAGTAGTATCGGCAAAGGGGTCTCTGGGGCCAACGTCCTGACTTTC
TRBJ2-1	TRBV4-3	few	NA	CASSPRARGNNEQFF	TGCGCCAGCAGCCCCCGGGCCCGAGGGAACAATGAGCAGTTCTTC
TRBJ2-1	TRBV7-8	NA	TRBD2	CASSLVGLGYNEQFF	TGTGCCAGCAGCTTAGTAGGACTAGGCTACAATGAGCAGTTCTTC
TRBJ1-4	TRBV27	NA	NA	CASSLFRESEKLFF	TGTGCCAGCAGTTTATTTAGGGAGAGTGAAAAACTGTTTTTT
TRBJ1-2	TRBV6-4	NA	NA	CASSSTGLPPYGYTF	TGTGCCAGCAGTAGTACGGGACTCCCCCCCTATGGCTACACCTTC
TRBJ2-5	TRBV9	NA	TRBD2	CASSVESRASGNFLETQYF	TGTGCCAGCAGCGTAGAATCTAGGGCTAGCGGGAACTTTTTGGAGACCCAGTACTTC
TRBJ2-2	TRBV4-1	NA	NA	CASTTTGTNTGELFF	TGCGCCAGCACCACGACAGGAACGAACACCGGGGAGCTGTTTTTT
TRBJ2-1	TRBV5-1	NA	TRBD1	CASSLEGWDSTYNEQFF	TGCGCCAGCAGCTTGGAAGGGTGGGACAGCACCTACAATGAGCAGTTCTTC
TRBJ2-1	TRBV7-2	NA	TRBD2	CASSPDRAGNEQFF	TGTGCCAGCAGCCCAGACCGAGCGGGAAATGAGCAGTTCTTC
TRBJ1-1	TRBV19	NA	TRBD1	CASTPVGTVNTEAFF	TGTGCCAGTACCCCCGTGGGGACAGTGAACACTGAAGCTTTCTTT